The 27 T cell receptor beta chains below were found in one sample sequenced in a study of CD8 T cells in ankylosing spondylitis. Findings and caveats of the study: For ankylosing spondylitis blood, a TCR beta motif of eight or nine highly homologous variants appeared characteristic.

No cognate antigen is known for these TCRs. Each CDR3 protein gets one entry after TCRdb re-called the 5' RACE reads with MiXCR. The data show around 890,000 distinct CDR3 sequences, 10% to 15% seen once. The material sequenced was blood, either unsorted or a sorted T cell fraction (not recorded which). Source of these receptors: a male donor with ankylosing spondylitis.

This clonotype has a handful of counts. The genes are TRBV7-2 and TRBJ2-7; D not certain. The length of the CDR3 is 13 residues. V was pared by 2 bases and J by 6 bases, with 11 bases between. Germline V gene data show CDR1 as SGHTA and CDR2 as FQGNSA. In DNA form, the CDR3 reads TGTGCCAGCAGCTTACGGAACACCCTCGAGCAGTACTTC. Protein product: CASSLRNTLEQYF. The complete variable domain, with remaining parts taken from reference TRBV7-2 and TRBJ2-7, reads GAGVSQSPSNKVTEKGKDVELRCDPISGHTALYWYRQSLGQGLEFLIYFQGNSAPDKSGLPSDRFSAERTGGSVSTLTIQRTQQEDSAVYLCASSLRNTLEQYFGPGTRLTVT.

In this sample, this clonotype turned up a few times. The rearrangement uses TRBV28 and TRBJ2-3; 9 bases are a match to TRBD1. The junction had 8 bases not matched to a gene; V was cut back by 6 bases and J by 4 bases. Germline V lookup: CDR1 MDHEN, CDR2 SYDVKM. This CDR3 has 15 amino acids. CDR3 sequence: CASRFGDRVADTQYF. Here the CDR3 DNA reads TGTGCCAGCAGGTTTGGGGACAGGGTGGCAGATACGCAGTATTTT.

The CDR3 DNA reads TGTGCCAGCAAGAATGGGGCCGATCAGCCCCAGCATTTT. The encoded protein is CASKNGADQPQHF. V gene TRBV6-2 or TRBV6-3 combines with J gene TRBJ1-5; weak D call: TRBD1 (5 bases). V was cut by 7 bases and J by 5 bases, with 12 bases left in between. Germline CDR1 MNHEY, CDR2 SVGEGT. The CDR3 loop spans 13 amino acids.

This clonotype was detected only a few times. This rearrangement joins TRBV7-6 to TRBJ2-7, with D unclear. The CDR3 has 14 residues. The germline V and J ends were trimmed by 5 bases and 1 base, with 12 bases remaining between them. Germline V gene sequence: CDR1 SGHVS, CDR2 FNYEAQ. Here the CDR3 DNA reads TGTGCCAGCAGCCCCCGCGAAGTTTCCTACGAGCAGTACTTC. This codes for CASSPREVSYEQYF.

The gene calls are TRBV5-1 and TRBJ2-5, with D perhaps TRBD1 or TRBD2 (5 bases each). Germline loops: CDR1 SGHRS, CDR2 YFSETQ. The CDR3 spans 16 residues. Trimming took 5 bases from V and 3 from J, leaving 20 bases between them. The CDR3 region has the DNA TGCGCCAGCAGGGGCCGGCGGGTGACAGACGAAGAGACCCAGTACTTC. This translates into CASRGRRVTDEETQYF.

The sample holds a few counts of this clonotype. The chain links TRBV27 to TRBJ2-7; 9 bases fit TRBD2. After removal of 3 bases from V and 9 bases from J, the junction contained 9 bases not matched to a gene. The CDR3 spans 14 residues. Per the germline V gene, CDR1 is MNHEY and CDR2 is SMNVEV (reference sequence). The CDR3 here is CASSFDGTAGGQYF. The CDR3 DNA reads TGTGCCAGCAGTTTTGACGGTACAGCGGGAGGGCAGTACTTC.

As regards this clonotype: The junction differs from germline at one of its ends, possibly a read error. This chain uses TRBV20-1 with TRBJ2-1; 8 nucleotides match TRBD1. CDR1 and CDR2 from the germline V gene are DFQATT and SNEGSKA (reference sequence). This CDR3 contains 17 residues. CDR3 nucleotide sequence: TGCTGTGCCCTGGACAGGGCGGCAAGGCCCTCCTACAATGAGCAGTTCTTC. Protein product: CCALDRAARPSYNEQFF.

This chain uses TRBV7-2 with TRBJ2-3; 9 bases agree with TRBD2. CDR1 is SGHTA and CDR2 is FQGNSA in the germline V gene. The CDR3 spans 16 residues. Trimming cost V 3 bases and J 4 bases; bases outside gene matches: 8. The CDR3 reads CASSLHPSGIPDTQYF. In nucleotides, the CDR3 is TGTGCCAGCAGCTTGCACCCTAGCGGGATACCAGATACGCAGTATTTT. The full variable domain, in which reference TRBV7-2 and TRBJ2-3 provide the parts outside the CDR3, is GAGVSQSPSNKVTEKGKDVELRCDPISGHTALYWYRQSLGQGLEFLIYFQGNSAPDKSGLPSDRFSAERTGGSVSTLTIQRTQQEDSAVYLCASSLHPSGIPDTQYFGPGTRLTVL.

This clonotype was detected a few times. The chain joins TRBV21-1 to TRBJ2-1; TRBD2, the table's D call, lacks a check against the DNA. TRBV21-1 represents a pseudogene. The CDR3 runs 16 residues. The DNA for the CDR3 is TGTGCCAGCAGCCAAATTTGGACTAGCGGGAGGAATGAGCAGTTCTTC. Translated: CASSQIWTSGRNEQFF.

This clonotype was detected a few times. V gene TRBV7-9 combines with J gene TRBJ2-7; the match to TRBD1 covers 7 bases. The CDR3 sequence is 14 residues long. V lost 3 bases to trimming and J lost 9 bases; unmatched junction nucleotides: 11. Germline V gives CDR1 SEHNR, CDR2 FQNEAQ (reference sequence). In nucleotides, the CDR3 is TGTGCCAGCAGCTTGAAGGGACAGAGCACAGGGCAGTACTTC. It is translated as CASSLKGQSTGQYF.

This clonotype was observed a handful of times. This chain connects TRBV2 to TRBJ1-5; D gene uncertain. The CDR3 covers 15 residues. Germline assignment: CDR1 SNHLY and CDR2 FYNNEI. V gave up 4 bases and J gave up 2 bases, with 12 bases separating them. CDR3 in amino acids: CASSVDRRGNQPQHF. CDR3 nucleotide sequence: TGTGCCAGCAGTGTTGATCGTAGGGGCAATCAGCCCCAGCATTTT. Combining the CDR3 with reference TRBV2 and TRBJ1-5 gives the whole variable domain EPEVTQTPSHQVTQMGQEVILRCVPISNHLYFYWYRQILGQKVEFLVSFYNNEISEKSEIFDDQFSVERPDGSNFTLKIRSTKLEDSAMYFCASSVDRRGNQPQHFGDGTRLSIL.

This chain uses TRBV14 with TRBJ2-1, with 8 bases that match TRBD1. The trim removed 0 bases at V and 13 bases at J, leaving 8 bases unmatched. Germline CDR1 is SGHDN and CDR2 is FVKESK. CDR3 length: 14 amino acids. The CDR3 loop reads CASSQDWSGGEQFF. CDR3 bases: TGTGCCAGCAGCCAAGATTGGTCAGGGGGCGAACAGTTCTTC.

This clonotype was picked up a small number of times. The chain is built from TRBV20-1 and TRBJ1-5; 8 positions match TRBD1. This CDR3 comprises 13 residues. Per the germline V gene, CDR1 is DFQATT and CDR2 is SNEGSKA (reference sequence). Trimming took 6 bases from V and 9 from J; bases not matched to a gene: 10. DNA of the CDR3: TGCAGTGCCGACAGGGGAAACGGTTGGCCCCAGCATTTT. It codes for CSADRGNGWPQHF.

The V gene is TRBV20-1, the J gene TRBJ2-1; tentative D call: TRBD1 (5 bases). From germline, CDR1 is DFQATT and CDR2 SNEGSKA (reference sequence). The CDR3 loop spans 12 amino acids. V was trimmed by 3 bases and J by 8 bases, leaving 11 bases between them. CDR3 loop: CSASPGLYEQFF. The DNA for the CDR3 is TGCAGTGCTAGCCCAGGGCTTTATGAGCAGTTCTTC.

V is TRBV28 and J is TRBJ2-2; D tentatively fits TRBD1 or TRBD2 (5 bases each). The CDR3 extends over 16 amino acids. Trimming took 6 bases from V and 3 from J, leaving 17 bases between them. Looked up from germline, CDR1 is MDHEN and CDR2 is SYDVKM. The CDR3 sequence is CASRPWDADYTGELFF. CDR3 coding DNA: TGTGCCAGCAGGCCTTGGGACGCAGATTACACCGGGGAGCTGTTTTTT.

The chain links TRBV5-1 to TRBJ1-2; the D is unclear. The CDR3 is made up of 13 amino acids. Germline CDR1 reads SGHRS; CDR2 reads YFSETQ. Between the trimmed V and J ends, which lost 1 base and 8 bases, there was a span of 12 bases. The CDR3 coding sequence is TGCGCCAGCAGCTTGAGTCCCGAAGGAGGCTACACCTTC. Protein sequence: CASSLSPEGGYTF.

This chain uses TRBV24-1 with TRBJ2-7, with 8 bases identical to TRBD1. Germline CDR1 is KGHDR and CDR2 is SFDVKD. Losses at the gene ends were 3 bases for V and 2 bases for J; bases not matched to a gene: 5. The CDR3 length is 15 residues. The DNA of the CDR3 is TGTGCCACCAGTGATCGAGGGACAGGAACCTACGAGCAGTACTTC. It translates to CATSDRGTGTYEQYF.

Only a few counts were recorded for this clonotype. The chain employs TRBV4-3 and TRBJ1-3; D call uncertain. The V gene lost 0 bases and the J gene lost 0 bases, with 3 bases spanning the gap. Germline V CDR1 and CDR2: LGHNA, YSLEER. The CDR3 is 14 residues long. Written as DNA, the CDR3 is TGCGCCAGCAGCCAAGACGGCTCTGGAAACACCATATATTTT. Its translation: CASSQDGSGNTIYF.

This clonotype was found many times. V is TRBV28 and J is TRBJ1-2, with TRBD1 identical over 7 bases. J gave up 8 bases and V 11 bases, and 11 bases lay outside the gene matches. The germline V gene has CDR1 MDHEN and CDR2 SYDVKM. The CDR3 extends over 12 amino acids. The CDR3 here is CALGRQGWGYTF. DNA for the CDR3: TGTGCCCTCGGAAGACAGGGTTGGGGCTACACCTTC.

The chain couples TRBV12-5 to TRBJ1-2; D is unclear. Trimming took 4 bases from V and 5 from J, leaving 14 bases between them. Per the germline V gene, CDR1 is LGHNT and CDR2 is FRNRAP. This CDR3 contains 14 residues. The CDR3 region has the DNA TGTGCTAGTGGTTATACCCCCGACCCTTATGGCTACACCTTC. Translated, it gives CASGYTPDPYGYTF. Filled out from reference TRBV12-5 and TRBJ1-2, the complete variable domain reads DARVTQTPRHKVTEMGQEVTMRCQPILGHNTVFWYRQTMMQGLELLAYFRNRAPLDDSGMPKDRFSAEMPDATLATLKIQPSEPRDSAVYFCASGYTPDPYGYTFGSGTRLTVV.

This clonotype was detected a few times. CDR3: CASSEAPLRAETQYF. CDR3 sequence (DNA): TGTGCCAGCAGTGAAGCACCCCTTAGGGCAGAGACCCAGTACTTC. V usage is TRBV2 and J usage is TRBJ2-5; D is ambiguous. In germline, CDR1 is SNHLY, CDR2 FYNNEI. V lost 0 bases and J 4 bases, leaving 12 bases between the germline ends. The CDR3 runs to 15 residues. Using reference TRBV2 and TRBJ2-5 for the parts outside the CDR3, the full variable domain is EPEVTQTPSHQVTQMGQEVILRCVPISNHLYFYWYRQILGQKVEFLVSFYNNEISEKSEIFDDQFSVERPDGSNFTLKIRSTKLEDSAMYFCASSEAPLRAETQYFGPGTRLLVL.

This clonotype was detected only a few times. The chain has TRBV6-2 or TRBV6-3 and TRBJ2-2; D gene uncertain. V was trimmed by 6 bases and J by 6 bases, leaving 8 bases between them. Germline CDR1 and CDR2: MNHEY and SVGEGT. The CDR3 is made up of 12 amino acids. CDR3 loop: CASRSRSGELFF. The CDR3 DNA reads as TGTGCCAGCAGGAGTAGGTCCGGGGAGCTGTTTTTT.

The rearrangement joins TRBV4-3 to TRBJ1-1; D gene unclear. Between the trimmed V and J ends, which lost 0 bases and 5 bases, there was a span of 13 bases. The CDR3 length is 15 residues. The germline V gene has CDR1 LGHNA and CDR2 YSLEER. The CDR3 loop is CASSQDKFTGTEAFF. DNA for the CDR3: TGCGCCAGCAGCCAAGATAAGTTCACGGGGACTGAAGCTTTCTTT.

V is TRBV4-3 and J is TRBJ2-3; 10 bases are shared with TRBD2. The germline V gene encodes CDR1 LGHNA and CDR2 YSLEER. This CDR3 spans 19 amino acids. The trim removed 4 bases at V and 0 bases at J, leaving 13 bases unmatched. This CDR3 reads CASSPRTSGGTGSTDTQYF. CDR3 in DNA: TGCGCCAGCAGCCCGCGGACTAGCGGAGGGACGGGGAGCACAGATACGCAGTATTTT.

The chain joins TRBV6-2 or TRBV6-3 to TRBJ2-4; D assignment may be TRBD1 or TRBD2 (5 bases each). Germline CDR1 is MNHEY and CDR2 is SVGEGT. There are 15 residues in the CDR3. Deletions cut 6 bases from V and 1 base from J, with 13 bases between. CDR3 nucleotide sequence: TGTGCCAGCAGCCCTTCGGGGCGCGCCAAAAACATTCAGTACTTC. It encodes CASSPSGRAKNIQYF.

Only a few counts were recorded for this clonotype. The V and J genes are TRBV28 and TRBJ2-7, with a possible D match to TRBD2 (5 bases). Germline V gene lookup returns CDR1 MDHEN and CDR2 SYDVKM. The V and J ends lost 5 bases and 12 bases respectively, with 29 bases between them. The CDR3 contains 16 residues. Here the CDR3 reads CASSPRGPRQAPVRYF. The CDR3, as DNA: TGTGCCAGCAGTCCCCGAGGGCCACGGCAGGCGCCGGTAAGGTACTTC.

This rearrangement joins TRBV29-1 to TRBJ2-5; perhaps TRBD2 as D (6 bases). Trimming pared 5 bases from V and 5 bases from J, leaving 9 bases between. Per germline, CDR1 SQVTM and CDR2 ANQGSEA. The CDR3 contains 11 residues. This chain's CDR3 is CSVYSGETQYF. As DNA, the CDR3 is TGCAGCGTTTACAGCGGGGAGACCCAGTACTTC.